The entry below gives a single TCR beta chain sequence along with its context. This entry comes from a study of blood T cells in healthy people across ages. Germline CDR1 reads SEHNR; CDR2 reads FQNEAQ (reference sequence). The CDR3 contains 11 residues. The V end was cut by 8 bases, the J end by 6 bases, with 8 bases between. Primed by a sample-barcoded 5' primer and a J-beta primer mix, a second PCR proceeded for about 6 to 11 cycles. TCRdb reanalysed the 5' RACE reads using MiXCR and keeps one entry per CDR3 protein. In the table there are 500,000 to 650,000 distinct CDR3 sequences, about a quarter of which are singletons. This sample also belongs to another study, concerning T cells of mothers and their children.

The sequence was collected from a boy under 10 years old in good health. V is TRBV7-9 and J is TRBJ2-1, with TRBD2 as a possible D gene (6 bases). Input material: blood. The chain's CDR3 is CASEEGNEQFF. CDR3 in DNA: TGTGCCAGCGAGGAGGGCAATGAGCAGTTCTTC.